This record looks at one T cell receptor beta chain sequence and its context. This sample was taken from a study of early T cells in non-severe SARS-CoV-2 infection. There are 12 residues in the CDR3. CDR1 KGHDR and CDR2 SFDVKD come from the germline V gene. V was pared by 9 bases and J by 1 base, with 5 bases between. A single record per CDR3 protein comes from TCRdb applying MiXCR to the 5' RACE reads. The table lists about 64,000 distinct CDR3 sequences, about 11% of them singletons, with 2.9% in the top ten. The TCR sequence derives from an adult who was a healthcare worker with PCR-confirmed SARS-CoV-2 infection or an uninfected control (not recorded which). The sample consisted of whole blood, taken at baseline. The chain combines TRBV24-1 with TRBJ2-2; no clear D gene. The CDR3 region is CATSENTGELFF. CDR3 nucleotide sequence: TGTGCCACCTCAGAGAACACCGGGGAGCTGTTTTTT.